Shown below are 14 T cell receptor beta chains from a single sample sequenced in a study of immune aging and cytomegalovirus after organ transplant (dated by TCRdb to the early 2020s). The library was produced with single-cell sequencing. Sequencing instrument: Illumina NovaSeq 6000. The BD Rhapsody Targeted mRNA and AbSeq Reagent Kit was used in a microwell format for cell capture and library preparation. TCRdb ran its own pipeline on the public reads, namely fastp trimming at Q25 and MiXCR clone calling, and kept in-frame beta chains. Rows merge per CDR3 protein into single entries with the most common DNA and genes. This sample holds roughly 20,000 distinct CDR3 sequences; approximately 34% were observed only once. The top ten constitute around a quarter of the sample. Antigens of these TCRs are unknown. The time point tag for this specimen amounts to: five sample-tagged time points from pre-transplant (day -1) to day 368 post-transplant, pooled.

The sample here was CMV peptide-activated CD4+ and CD8+ T cells sorted from blood, taken at five time points, pooled. This specimen's cell subset or site label, interpreted: sorted CD8+CD137+ and CD4+CD154+ T cells after about 12 h CMV IE-1 peptide stimulation. All receptors derive from a female donor who had a heart transplant and CMV viremia.

In this sample, this clonotype turned up once. The V call is TRBV19, the J call TRBJ2-5; D possibly corresponds to TRBD1 (6 bases). The V and J ends lost 2 bases and 1 base respectively, with 11 bases between them. The germline gives CDR1 LNHDA, CDR2 SQIVND (reference sequence). This CDR3 contains 15 residues. The CDR3 region has the DNA TGTGCCAGTAGTATATCGTCGACAGGCCAAGAGACCCAGTACTTC. Translated, it gives CASSISSTGQETQYF.

The genes are TRBV29-1 and TRBJ2-7, with 7 bases aligning to TRBD2. The germline V gene encodes CDR1 SQVTM and CDR2 ANQGSEA. The CDR3 has 13 residues. V shed 3 bases and J 2 bases; nucleotides not matched to a gene: 4. The CDR3 DNA sequence: TGCAGCGTTGACTTGGGGGGGGCCTACGAGCAGTACTTC. The encoded protein is CSVDLGGAYEQYF.

This clonotype was detected a few times. This chain uses TRBV3-1 with TRBJ1-5, with D unresolved. From germline, CDR1 is LGHDT and CDR2 YNNKEL (reference sequence). The CDR3 contains 14 residues. The V end was cut by 5 bases, the J end by 0 bases, with 8 bases between. The CDR3 nucleotides are TGTGCCAGCAGCGGGTCGTATAGCAATCAGCCCCAGCATTTT. It specifies CASSGSYSNQPQHF.

For this clonotype: A read error may account for a junction end that differs from germline. The chain has TRBV11-2 and TRBJ2-2; tentatively, D is TRBD1 (6 bases). The germline V gene has CDR1 SGHAT and CDR2 FQNNGV. CDR3 size: 16 residues. CDR3 region: CANSLGNRVVPGELFF. The DNA of the CDR3 is TGTGCCAACAGCTTAGGCAACAGGGTTGTCCCCGGGGAGCTGTTTTTT.

In this sample, this clonotype turned up many times. CDR3 loop: CASSYRGQEQYF. As DNA, the CDR3 is TGTGCCAGCAGTTACAGGGGTCAGGAGCAGTACTTC. The chain carries TRBV2 and TRBJ2-7, with 7 bases identical to TRBD1. The CDR3 has 12 amino acids. The V segment lost 5 bases and the J segment 7 bases; nucleotides outside the gene matches: 5. In germline, CDR1 is SNHLY, CDR2 FYNNEI.

CDR3 sequence: CSARDAVEADPEQFF. The CDR3 DNA is TGCAGTGCTAGAGATGCGGTCGAGGCCGATCCCGAGCAGTTCTTC. The rearrangement links TRBV20-1 to TRBJ2-1; D call uncertain. With 0 bases removed from V and 10 bases from J, the gap between germline ends came to 19 bases. Germline values: CDR1 DFQATT, CDR2 SNEGSKA (reference sequence). The CDR3 is made up of 15 amino acids.

V gene TRBV2 combines with J gene TRBJ1-5; D gene ambiguous. The CDR3 contains 14 residues. Germline values: CDR1 SNHLY, CDR2 FYNNEI. Deletions cut 3 bases from V and 3 bases from J, with 9 bases between. The CDR3 DNA reads TGTGCCAGCAGTGATGACGGCCCCAATCAGCCCCAGCATTTT. This codes for CASSDDGPNQPQHF. Together with reference TRBV2 and TRBJ1-5, the CDR3 gives the full variable domain: EPEVTQTPSHQVTQMGQEVILRCVPISNHLYFYWYRQILGQKVEFLVSFYNNEISEKSEIFDDQFSVERPDGSNFTLKIRSTKLEDSAMYFCASSDDGPNQPQHFGDGTRLSIL.

This clonotype was recorded at least ten times. J is TRBJ2-3 and V is TRBV5-1; TRBD2 agrees at 9 bases. CDR1 is SGHRS, CDR2 YFSETQ, per germline. V shed 1 base and J 0 bases; nucleotides not matched to a gene: 12. This CDR3 region has 19 residues. The CDR3 spells CASSLYPSGTTSSTDTQYF. The CDR3 DNA is TGCGCCAGCAGCTTGTACCCTAGCGGGACGACTTCTAGCACAGATACGCAGTATTTT.

At least ten counts were recorded for this clonotype. V is TRBV19 and J is TRBJ1-1, with D unresolved. CDR1 and CDR2 (germline): LNHDA, SQIVND (reference sequence). Trimming removed 3 bases from V and 1 base from J, with 6 bases in between. CDR3 length: 13 amino acids. CDR3 DNA: TGTGCCAGTAGTATGACCGCGAACACTGAAGCTTTCTTT. Translated: CASSMTANTEAFF.

V and J are TRBV6-6 and TRBJ1-1; D is uncertain. Germline loops: CDR1 MNHNY, CDR2 SVGAGI (reference sequence). Trimming took off 0 bases at V and 6 bases at J, with 8 bases between the two ends. This CDR3 is built from 13 residues. CDR3 residues: CASSYSIGSEAFF. CDR3 nucleotide sequence: TGTGCCAGCAGTTACTCGATAGGTTCTGAAGCTTTCTTT.

Regarding this clonotype: Because the CDR3 is missing its conserved closing phenylalanine or tryptophan, this is likely a read error. The chain is built from TRBV28 and TRBJ2-1, with TRBD1 as a possible D gene (5 bases). Per germline, CDR1 MDHEN and CDR2 SYDVKM. The CDR3 loop spans 14 amino acids. CDR3 loop: CASSSGASYNEQFY. The CDR3 bases are TGTGCCAGCAGTTCTGGGGCATCCTACAATGAACAGTTCTAC.

This clonotype was seen at least ten times. The rearrangement links TRBV20-1 to TRBJ2-7; no definite D call. Germline V CDR1 and CDR2: DFQATT, SNEGSKA (reference sequence). The CDR3 extends over 11 amino acids. V shed 4 bases and J shed 4 bases, with 8 bases lying between them. CDR3 nucleotides: TGCAGTGCTACCGACGCATACGAGCAGTACTTC. It codes for CSATDAYEQYF.

This clonotype was found a few times. J is TRBJ2-3 and V is TRBV20-1; 9 positions match TRBD1. The germline V gene encodes CDR1 DFQATT and CDR2 SNEGSKA (reference sequence). The ends lost 4 bases at V and 3 bases at J; junction bases unmatched: 8. The CDR3 runs to 15 residues. The CDR3 DNA is TGCAGTGCTATCGACCGGGACAGGGCTACAGATACGCAGTATTTT. This gives the protein CSAIDRDRATDTQYF.

This clonotype was counted at least ten times. This chain connects TRBV10-3 to TRBJ2-6; 7 bases map to TRBD1. CDR1 is ENHRY and CDR2 is SYGVKD in the germline V gene. J was trimmed by 3 bases and V by 10 bases; bases with no gene match: 9. The length of the CDR3 is 15 residues. The DNA of the CDR3 is TGTGCCACAGAAGACAGGGAGTATGGGGCCAACGTCCTGACTTTC. Its protein is CATEDREYGANVLTF.